This entry lists 14 T cell receptor beta chains sequenced from one sample in a study of cytotoxic CD8 clonotypes in ibrutinib-treated CLL. Some clones are missing from TCRdb's copy, which holds only in-frame ones; the method was immunoSEQ multiplex PCR. The data contain roughly 250,000 clones, 60% to 75% of them singletons. Here the sequenced sample was PBMCs, taken after 24 months of ibrutinib treatment. These receptor sequences come from a human donor with chronic lymphocytic leukemia.

The gene calls are TRBV6-5 and TRBJ1-1; D unclear. The CDR3 runs to 14 residues. Germline-derived CDR1 and CDR2 are MNHEY and SVGAGI. V lost 0 bases and J lost 11, with 16 bases in between. The CDR3 coding sequence is TGTGCCAGCAGTTACTCAAGAGTAGCCTCTAGGGCTTTCTTT. Its translation: CASSYSRVASRAFF.

This clone was seen a handful of times. The rearrangement links TRBV27 to TRBJ1-2; D call uncertain. CDR3 length: 12 residues. V was shortened by 5 bases and J by 7 bases, with 11 bases between the two germline ends. CDR1 and CDR2 (germline): MNHEY, SMNVEV (reference sequence). CDR3 coding DNA: TGTGCCAGCAGTGCCTCCCCTTTTGGCTACACCTTC. As protein: CASSASPFGYTF.

This clone turned up a few times. The chain has TRBV6-5 and TRBJ2-7; unclear D gene. Trimming removed 6 bases from V and 2 bases from J, with 8 bases in between. Per germline, CDR1 MNHEY and CDR2 SVGAGI. CDR3 length: 12 residues. The CDR3 region is CASSDSTYEQYF. Written as DNA, the CDR3 is TGTGCCAGCAGCGACTCCACCTACGAGCAGTACTTC.

CDR3 sequence: CAISESLASGKNEQFF. The CDR3, as DNA: TGTGCCATCAGTGAGTCCTTGGCTAGCGGGAAAAATGAGCAGTTCTTC. This chain uses TRBV10-3 with TRBJ2-1; 9 positions match TRBD2. CDR3 length: 16 amino acids. Germline loops: CDR1 ENHRY, CDR2 SYGVKD. After removal of 0 bases from V and 7 bases from J, the junction contained 7 bases not matched to a gene.

The rearrangement joins TRBV6-5 to TRBJ2-7, with D perhaps matching TRBD1 (8 bases). V was shortened by 8 bases and J by 3 bases, with 20 bases between the two germline ends. CDR3 length equals 15 residues. Germline V CDR1 and CDR2: MNHEY, SVGAGI. The CDR3 region has the DNA TGTGCCAGCGAACAGGGGGAGGGGGCAGTCTACGAGCAGTACTTC. Protein product: CASEQGEGAVYEQYF.

The CDR3 region is CASSYGLAGVEQFF. The CDR3 bases are TGTGCCAGCAGTTACGGACTAGCGGGAGTGGAGCAGTTCTTC. V gene TRBV27 combines with J gene TRBJ2-1, with 13 bases identical to TRBD2. V was pared by 4 bases and J by 10 bases, with 4 bases of the junction left unmatched. The CDR3 runs to 14 residues. Germline V gene sequence: CDR1 MNHEY, CDR2 SMNVEV (reference sequence).

The J gene is TRBJ1-2, the V gene TRBV27, with unresolved D. V lost 2 bases and J lost 4, with 8 bases in between. The CDR3 is 13 residues long. Germline assignment: CDR1 MNHEY and CDR2 SMNVEV (reference sequence). The CDR3 DNA sequence: TGTGCCAGCAGTTTAGGAGGGATCTATGGCTACACCTTC. Translating gives CASSLGGIYGYTF.

This clone has more than one count but fewer than ten. The rearrangement uses TRBV4-1 and TRBJ1-4; possibly TRBD1 for D (5 bases). Per the germline V gene, CDR1 is MGHRA and CDR2 is YSYEKL. V lost 1 base and J 0 bases, leaving 15 bases between the germline ends. This CDR3 contains 18 residues. Written as DNA, the CDR3 is TGCGCCAGCAGCCAAGTCAGGGAAGCTGGGGCAACTAATGAAAAACTGTTTTTT. Translated: CASSQVREAGATNEKLFF.

This sequence joins TRBV7-3 and TRBJ2-3; D perhaps matches TRBD1 (6 bases). Deletions cut 3 bases from V and 4 bases from J, with 8 bases between. This CDR3 contains 13 residues. Germline CDR1 is SGHTA and CDR2 is FQGTGA. The CDR3 coding sequence is TGTGCCAGCAGCTTCAAGGGGGCAGATACGCAGTATTTT. This gives the protein CASSFKGADTQYF. Full variable domain (rest looked up from reference TRBV7-3 and TRBJ2-3): GAGVSQTPSNKVTEKGKYVELRCDPISGHTALYWYRQSLGQGPEFLIYFQGTGAADDSGLPNDRFFAVRPEGSVSTLKIQRTERGDSAVYLCASSFKGADTQYFGPGTRLTVL.

The rearrangement uses TRBV25-1 and TRBJ1-4, with a weak D call TRBD1 (5 bases). This CDR3 has 15 residues. Trimming shortened V by 3 bases and J by 5 bases, and 13 bases separated the two germline ends. Germline CDR1 MGHDK, CDR2 SYGVNS. The CDR3 DNA follows: TGTGCCAGCAGTGAGTGGGACGAGGTAAATGAAAAACTGTTTTTT. Translation: CASSEWDEVNEKLFF. The full variable domain, its missing parts supplied by reference TRBV25-1 and TRBJ1-4, is EADIYQTPRYLVIGTGKKITLECSQTMGHDKMYWYQQDPGMELHLIHYSYGVNSTEKGDLSSESTVSRIRTEHFPLTLESARPSHTSQYLCASSEWDEVNEKLFFGSGTQLSVL.

The V and J genes are TRBV15 and TRBJ1-2, with 8 positions matching TRBD1. The germline CDR1 and CDR2 sequences are LNHNV and YYDKDF (reference sequence). J was trimmed by 12 bases and V by 5 bases; bases with no gene match: 11. The CDR3 loop spans 13 amino acids. DNA of the CDR3: TGTGCCACCAGCGCCTCCGGGACAGGTTTCCACACCTTC. Residues: CATSASGTGFHTF.

CDR3 sequence: CASSVGLSGTEDTQYF. DNA of the CDR3: TGTGCCAGCAGCGTAGGTTTAAGCGGGACGGAAGATACGCAGTATTTT. The chain carries TRBV9 and TRBJ2-3, with 7 bases aligning to TRBD2. Germline CDR1 and CDR2: SGDLS and YYNGEE. V trimming: 0 bases; J trimming: 5 bases; junction bases outside the gene matches: 9. The CDR3 spans 16 residues.

The chain recombines TRBV27 with TRBJ2-1, with D maybe TRBD2 (6 bases). Germline V gene sequence: CDR1 MNHEY, CDR2 SMNVEV (reference sequence). V gave up 6 bases and J gave up 2 bases, with 20 bases separating them. The CDR3 spans 17 residues. The DNA for the CDR3 is TGTGCCAGCAGCCTCTTACCAACACTAGCTACCTACAATGAGCAGTTCTTC. Its translation: CASSLLPTLATYNEQFF.

The chain joins TRBV7-2 to TRBJ2-1; 13 bases align to TRBD2. Germline CDR1 and CDR2: SGHTA and FQGNSA. V was pared by 7 bases and J by 5 bases, with 5 bases of the junction left unmatched. The length of the CDR3 is 15 residues. CDR3 protein: CASNPTSGGNNEQFF. The CDR3 DNA reads as TGTGCCAGCAACCCGACTAGCGGGGGGAACAATGAGCAGTTCTTC.